Each of the 3 T cell receptor beta chains below was sequenced from the same sample in a study of blood T cell repertoires in COVID-19. Repertoires were generated with immunoSEQ multiplex PCR, while TCRdb's copy carries only in-frame clones and drops some. The sample consists of approximately 210,000 clones, approximately 94% of them appearing once. Input material: peripheral blood. The source is a man between 25 and 39 years old with COVID-19, enrolled during active disease.

The V and J genes are TRBV7-2 and TRBJ2-5; D is perhaps TRBD1 (6 bases). This CDR3 region has 14 residues. Germline assignment: CDR1 SGHTA and CDR2 FQGNSA. Trimming took off 8 bases at V and 2 bases at J, with 15 bases between the two ends. The CDR3 sequence is CASSILTGQETQYF. The CDR3 DNA follows: TGTGCCAGCTCTATCCTAACAGGGCAAGAGACCCAGTACTTC.

The rearrangement uses TRBV3-1 (or the pseudogene TRBV3-2) and TRBJ2-5; the match to TRBD2 covers 7 bases. V lost 0 bases to trimming and J lost 2 bases; unmatched junction nucleotides: 9. The germline CDR1 and CDR2 sequences are LGHDT and YNNKEL (reference sequence). This CDR3 is built from 17 residues. This CDR3 reads CASSQDRASGYQETQYF. The CDR3 DNA is TGTGCCAGCAGCCAAGATAGGGCTAGCGGATATCAAGAGACCCAGTACTTC.

This clone was found a few times. V is TRBV11-2 and J is TRBJ1-5; weak D call: TRBD1 (5 bases). Germline values: CDR1 SGHAT, CDR2 FQNNGV. The CDR3 spans 17 residues. V lost 2 bases to trimming and J lost 2 bases, with 16 bases between them. The DNA for the CDR3 is TGTGCCAGCAGCTTATCCGTTGGGGCCGGAGGCAATCAGCCCCAGCATTTT. Its protein product is CASSLSVGAGGNQPQHF. Full variable domain (remainder filled in from reference TRBV11-2 and TRBJ1-5): EAGVAQSPRYKIIEKRQSVAFWCNPISGHATLYWYQQILGQGPKLLIQFQNNGVVDDSQLPKDRFSAERLKGVDSTLKIQPAKLEDSAVYLCASSLSVGAGGNQPQHFGDGTRLSIL.